This is a list of T cell receptor beta chains from one sample in a study of low-dose radiotherapy and immunotherapy resistance in tumors. TCRdb used MiXCR to reprocess the reads, holding one entry per CDR3 protein. The table shows 65,000 to 100,000 distinct CDR3 sequences, with 15% to 20% occurring only once. The material sequenced was PBMCs, taken before treatment. The source is a male donor with prostate cancer. Both conserved end residues are part of each CDR3. D genes are given only for firm matches. A clone size is listed for some rows: how often the clone was seen (once, few, many), or a class if it is expanded.

d_call clone_size j_call v_call cdr3_aa cdr3_nt
- many TRBJ2-2 TRBV19 CASSGDSDTGELFF TGTGCCAGTTCAGGGGATTCGGACACCGGGGAGCTGTTTTTT
- - TRBJ1-2 TRBV12-3/TRBV12-4 CASRRQGGSDGYTF TGTGCCAGCAGGCGGCAGGGAGGTAGCGATGGCTACACCTTC
TRBD2 many TRBJ2-3 TRBV6-2/TRBV6-3 CASSESIGGGADTQYF TGTGCCAGCAGTGAATCAATCGGGGGGGGGGCGGATACGCAGTATTTT
- many TRBJ2-5 TRBV7-9 CASTQADFRETQYF TGTGCCAGCACCCAGGCGGACTTTCGGGAGACCCAGTACTTC
TRBD1 - TRBJ2-1 TRBV19 CASSMGWDRGRGEQFF TGTGCCAGTAGTATGGGTTGGGACAGGGGGCGGGGTGAGCAGTTCTTC
TRBD2 few TRBJ2-5 TRBV5-1 CASSPGTRSFQETQYF TGCGCCAGCAGCCCCGGGACTAGGAGCTTTCAAGAGACCCAGTACTTC
- many TRBJ2-2 TRBV12-3/TRBV12-4 CASTGTLKHVGELFF TGTGCCAGCACCGGGACACTTAAACATGTCGGGGAGCTGTTTTTT
TRBD1 many TRBJ1-6 TRBV18 CASSLTRGDSPLHF TGTGCCAGCTCCCTCACCAGGGGGGATTCACCCCTCCACTTT
TRBD2 many TRBJ2-1 TRBV5-1 CASRRTSGDNEQFF TGCGCCAGCAGACGGACTAGCGGGGACAATGAGCAGTTCTTC
- many TRBJ1-1 TRBV7-2 CASSLSRDGGLAFF TGTGCCAGCAGCTTATCCCGGGACGGTGGTTTAGCTTTCTTT
TRBD1 many TRBJ2-3 TRBV29-1 CSARTGVNTDTQYF TGCAGCGCCCGGACAGGGGTCAACACAGATACGCAGTATTTT
TRBD2 - TRBJ2-1 TRBV6-4 CASSELPSGGPYNEQFF TGTGCCAGCAGTGAGCTTCCTAGCGGGGGGCCCTACAATGAGCAGTTCTTC
- many TRBJ2-5 TRBV10-2 CASSESFASSQYF TGCGCCAGCAGTGAGTCGTTTGCTAGCTCTCAGTACTTC
TRBD2 many TRBJ2-7 TRBV20-1 CSARGVGGTRYEQYF TGCAGTGCTAGGGGGGTTGGGGGGACTAGGTACGAGCAGTACTTC
- many TRBJ1-2 TRBV7-2 CASSLSDWDNYGYTF TGTGCCAGCAGCTTATCTGACTGGGATAACTATGGCTACACCTTC
- many TRBJ2-7 TRBV9 CASSSQGRTYEQYF TGTGCCAGCAGCTCCCAGGGCCGAACCTACGAGCAGTACTTC
- many TRBJ1-4 TRBV9 CASSVYGGANEKLFF TGTGCCAGCAGCGTGTACGGGGGCGCAAATGAAAAACTGTTTTTT
- many TRBJ2-7 TRBV10-3 CAISEPLGGFEQYF TGTGCCATCAGTGAGCCCTTGGGGGGTTTCGAGCAGTACTTC
TRBD1 many TRBJ2-7 TRBV10-3 CAIASTTGDYEQYF TGTGCCATCGCATCGACGACAGGGGATTACGAGCAGTACTTC
TRBD1 many TRBJ2-7 TRBV5-1 CASSNTGARYEQYF TGCGCCAGCAGCAACACAGGGGCCCGCTACGAGCAGTACTTC
- many TRBJ2-2 TRBV7-6 CASSGGQNTGELFF TGTGCCAGCAGCGGGGGACAGAACACCGGGGAGCTGTTTTTT
- - TRBJ1-6 TRBV5-1 CASSSGLRVSSYNSPLHF TGCGCCAGCAGCTCCGGACTTCGAGTGAGCTCCTATAATTCACCCCTCCACTTT
TRBD1 many TRBJ2-1 TRBV30 CAWRGTGGRNEQFF TGTGCCTGGAGGGGGACAGGGGGCCGGAATGAGCAGTTCTTC
TRBD1 many TRBJ2-4 TRBV11-2 CASSSIRGTGGWNIQYF TGTGCCAGCAGCTCGATTCGGGGGACAGGGGGCTGGAACATTCAGTACTTC
- - TRBJ1-1 TRBV6-2/TRBV6-3 CASSEVQGMNTEAFF TGTGCCAGCAGTGAAGTTCAGGGAATGAACACTGAAGCTTTCTTT
TRBD1 many TRBJ1-6 TRBV2 CASSGQGPNSPLHF TGTGCCAGCAGTGGACAGGGCCCGAATTCACCCCTCCACTTT
- many TRBJ2-1 TRBV29-1 CSVEVTGMGQGKQFF TGCAGCGTTGAAGTTACAGGGATGGGGCAGGGGAAGCAGTTCTTC
TRBD2 many TRBJ2-1 TRBV7-8 CASSVDSASGGHKYNEQFF TGTGCCAGCAGCGTAGATAGTGCTAGCGGGGGTCACAAATACAATGAGCAGTTCTTC
- many TRBJ1-1 TRBV27 CASSLSGTNTEAFF TGTGCCAGCAGTTTATCGGGGACGAACACTGAAGCTTTCTTT
TRBD2 many TRBJ2-1 TRBV9 CASSDLTSGGSEQFF TGTGCCAGCAGCGACCTGACTAGCGGGGGATCTGAGCAGTTCTTC
- many TRBJ1-5 TRBV6-1 CASGSGSNSNQPQHF TGTGCCAGCGGGTCCGGGTCAAATAGCAATCAGCCCCAGCATTTT
TRBD1 many TRBJ1-2 TRBV20-1 CSARTGTGDGYTF TGCAGTGCTCGTACGGGGACAGGGGACGGCTACACCTTC
TRBD2 many TRBJ2-1 TRBV20-1 CSARARGGFYNEQFF TGCAGTGCTAGAGCCCGCGGGGGGTTCTACAATGAGCAGTTCTTC
- - TRBJ2-5 TRBV5-1 CASTRLGLHQETQYF TGCGCCAGCACCCGGTTGGGACTCCACCAAGAGACCCAGTACTTC
TRBD2 many TRBJ2-3 TRBV27 CASGTQRLAGVTDTQYF TGTGCCAGCGGAACCCAAAGACTAGCGGGGGTCACAGATACGCAGTATTTT
TRBD1 many TRBJ2-7 TRBV2 CASSRDRGREQYF TGTGCCAGCAGCAGGGACAGGGGGCGGGAGCAGTACTTC
- many TRBJ2-5 TRBV11-2 CASSPTRLEQETQYF TGTGCCAGCAGCCCGACGAGACTGGAACAAGAGACCCAGTACTTC
- many TRBJ1-1 TRBV7-9 CASSDYSGMNTEAFF TGTGCCAGCAGCGACTACTCGGGGATGAACACTGAAGCTTTCTTT
TRBD2 many TRBJ2-5 TRBV19 CASSSGGGQETQYF TGCGCCAGCAGCTCGGGGGGGGGCCAAGAGACCCAGTACTTC
TRBD1 many TRBJ2-1 TRBV2 CASSRQGTEFF TGTGCCAGCAGTAGACAGGGGACGGAGTTCTTC
- - TRBJ1-3 TRBV20-1 CSAAEIVSGNTIYF TGCAGTGCCGCCGAGATAGTCTCTGGAAACACCATATATTTT
- few TRBJ2-3 TRBV7-3 CASSLIATDTQYF TGTGCCAGCAGCTTAATAGCAACAGATACGCAGTATTTT
- many TRBJ2-5 TRBV4-2 CASSQVGRGGAEEEETQYF TGTGCCAGCAGCCAAGTGGGAAGGGGGGGGGCGGAGGAGGAAGAGACCCAGTACTTC
TRBD2 - TRBJ2-2 TRBV4-2 CASSRLAGVTTNTGELFF TGTGCCAGCAGCCGTCTAGCGGGGGTGACAACGAACACCGGGGAGCTGTTTTTT
- once TRBJ2-7 TRBV20-1 CSAPGQFYEQYF TGCAGTGCCCCCGGACAATTCTACGAGCAGTACTTC